The next 27 T cell receptor beta chains were all read from a single sample in a study of shared clonotypes between healthy human individuals. Data came from immunoSEQ multiplex PCR; TCRdb stores just in-frame clones and leaves some out. Of some 800,000 clones in the sample, 92% are singletons; the top ten hold 24%. Naivety among CD8 cells was defined by CD45RO negativity and positive CCR7 selection, thereby excluding terminally differentiated effector memory CD45RA+ cells. Sequenced material: naive CD8+ T cells sorted from blood. Receptors originate from a man aged 25 to 40 in good health.

The chain couples TRBV5-1 to TRBJ1-3; weak D call: TRBD1 (5 bases). The CDR3 is 15 amino acids. The germline V and J ends were trimmed by 5 bases and 0 bases, with 12 bases remaining between them. From germline, CDR1 is SGHRS and CDR2 YFSETQ. Written as DNA, the CDR3 is TGCGCCAGCAGTCTCAGGGCAATCTCTGGAAACACCATATATTTT. This encodes CASSLRAISGNTIYF.

CDR3 sequence reads: CASRGNGNTIYF. Here the CDR3 DNA reads TGTGCCAGCAGGGGGAACGGAAACACCATATATTTT. The chain uses TRBV14 and TRBJ1-3; D is uncertain. Looked up from germline, CDR1 is SGHDN and CDR2 is FVKESK. The length of the CDR3 is 12 residues. The ends were cut back, 6 bases at V and 4 bases at J, with 7 bases in the middle.

The chain uses TRBV6-1 and TRBJ2-2; TRBD2 agrees at 11 bases. From germline, CDR1 is MNHNS and CDR2 SASEGT. This CDR3 contains 15 residues. V lost 3 bases and J lost 6; bases outside the gene matches: 3. CDR3 amino acids: CASSDIAGGPGELFF. The CDR3 DNA reads as TGTGCCAGCAGTGATATAGCGGGAGGGCCCGGGGAGCTGTTTTTT.

V usage is TRBV5-8 and J usage is TRBJ2-7, with 8 bases aligning to TRBD1. J lost 3 bases, V lost 3 bases, and 11 bases had no gene match. The germline V gene encodes CDR1 SGHTS and CDR2 YDEGEE. The CDR3 runs 16 residues. CDR3 loop: CASSSGGRQGYYEQYF. The DNA of the CDR3 is TGTGCCAGCAGCTCTGGGGGCCGACAGGGGTACTACGAGCAGTACTTC.

This chain connects TRBV10-2 to TRBJ2-7; D gene unclear. The V end was cut by 6 bases, the J end by 3 bases, with 12 bases between. This CDR3 is built from 13 residues. Germline values: CDR1 WSHSY, CDR2 SAAADI. The CDR3 nucleotides are TGCGCCAGCAGAAGGCCAAACTACTACGAGCAGTACTTC. This gives the protein CASRRPNYYEQYF.

V is TRBV11-2 and J is TRBJ1-5; D gene unclear. CDR3 length: 15 residues. The V gene's germline CDR1 is SGHAT and CDR2 FQNNGV. The V end lost 2 bases, the J end lost 0 bases, and 8 bases lay between the germline ends. CDR3 in DNA: TGTGCCAGCAGCTTATGGCACGGTAGCAATCAGCCCCAGCATTTT. It translates to CASSLWHGSNQPQHF.

The rearrangement links TRBV7-2 to TRBJ1-1; D possibly corresponds to TRBD1 (5 bases). Germline loops: CDR1 SGHTA, CDR2 FQGNSA. V lost 2 bases to trimming and J lost 1 base, with 20 bases between them. CDR3 length: 18 amino acids. CDR3 in amino acids: CASSLFILPGTGNTEAFF. The CDR3 DNA is TGTGCCAGCAGCTTATTCATCCTCCCGGGGACGGGGAACACTGAAGCTTTCTTT.

V and J are TRBV19 and TRBJ2-1; possibly TRBD2 for D (5 bases). CDR3 size: 15 residues. Looked up from germline, CDR1 is LNHDA and CDR2 is SQIVND (reference sequence). V was cut by 7 bases and J by 1 base, with 14 bases left in between. Written as DNA, the CDR3 is TGTGCCAGTAATGGACGCACGGGGTCCTACAATGAGCAGTTCTTC. Translated, it gives CASNGRTGSYNEQFF.

This sequence joins TRBV15 and TRBJ2-1; 7 bases agree with TRBD2. Trimming at V came to 7 bases and at J to 9 bases, leaving 18 bases not matched to a gene. Germline lookup yields CDR1 LNHNV and CDR2 YYDKDF (reference sequence). CDR3 length: 16 residues. CDR3 bases: TGTGCCACCACCTCCCCAAGCGGGGACCCTACGGCTGAGCAGTTCTTC. Translated: CATTSPSGDPTAEQFF.

This chain links TRBV10-3 with TRBJ2-7; D is perhaps TRBD1 (6 bases). This CDR3 region has 13 residues. Germline V CDR1 and CDR2: ENHRY, SYGVKD. Trimming stripped 6 bases from V and 1 base from J, with 10 bases between. The CDR3 region has the DNA TGTGCCATCAGCTTGGACAGATCCTACGAGCAGTACTTC. This gives the protein CAISLDRSYEQYF.

V usage is TRBV6-1 and J usage is TRBJ2-1, with D possibly matching TRBD1 (6 bases). V lost 5 bases, J lost 2 bases, and 13 bases lay in between. The germline V gene has CDR1 MNHNS and CDR2 SASEGT. This CDR3 comprises 15 residues. CDR3 coding DNA: TGTGCCAGCAGTCTCCGGGACACCGCCTACAATGAGCAGTTCTTC. Translation: CASSLRDTAYNEQFF.

The V gene is TRBV10-3, the J gene TRBJ2-1, with TRBD1 matching over 7 bases. Germline values: CDR1 ENHRY, CDR2 SYGVKD. The trim removed 2 bases at V and 2 bases at J, leaving 6 bases unmatched. This CDR3 has 16 amino acids. CDR3 sequence: CAISENRGVTYNEQFF. DNA for the CDR3: TGTGCCATCAGTGAGAACAGGGGAGTCACCTACAATGAGCAGTTCTTC.

This clone has just a few counts. In the same sample, other DNA sequences code for this CDR3. The chain combines TRBV28 with TRBJ2-1, with D hard to call. V lost 5 bases, J lost 0 bases, and 2 bases lay in between. CDR3 length equals 12 residues. In germline, CDR1 is MDHEN, CDR2 SYDVKM. This CDR3 reads CASSLSYNEQFF. In DNA form, the CDR3 reads TGTGCCAGCAGTCTCTCCTACAATGAGCAGTTCTTC.

The J gene is TRBJ2-1, the V gene TRBV9, with 12 bases that match TRBD2. The CDR3 is made up of 18 amino acids. Losses at the gene ends were 0 bases for V and 1 base for J; bases not matched to a gene: 5. CDR1 and CDR2 (germline): SGDLS, YYNGEE. CDR3 amino acids: CASSVVPGLAGSYNEQFF. The CDR3, as DNA: TGTGCCAGCAGCGTAGTTCCGGGACTAGCGGGTTCCTACAATGAGCAGTTCTTC. Using reference TRBV9 and TRBJ2-1 for the parts outside the CDR3, the full variable domain is DSGVTQTPKHLITATGQRVTLRCSPRSGDLSVYWYQQSLDQGLQFLIQYYNGEERAKGNILERFSAQQFPDLHSELNLSSLELGDSALYFCASSVVPGLAGSYNEQFFGPGTRLTVL.

About this clone: Within the sample, other DNA sequences also encode this same CDR3. V and J are TRBV29-1 and TRBJ2-1, with TRBD2 identical over 13 bases. This CDR3 has 15 residues. Germline CDR1 reads SQVTM; CDR2 reads ANQGSEA. The J segment lost 3 bases and the V segment lost 4 bases, leaving 3 bases of the junction unmatched. The CDR3 reads CSVGGLAGSYNEQFF. The CDR3, as DNA: TGCAGCGTTGGGGGACTAGCGGGAAGCTACAATGAGCAGTTCTTC.

As for this clone: Within the sample, other DNA sequences also encode this same CDR3. The chain recombines TRBV7-2 with TRBJ1-4, with D possibly being TRBD1 (6 bases). Looked up from germline, CDR1 is SGHTA and CDR2 is FQGNSA. The CDR3 loop spans 14 amino acids. Trimming left V 5 bases short and J 13 bases short, with 20 bases between. The CDR3 bases are TGTGCCAGCAGCGAAACACAGGGTGGTCTGGGACTGTTTTTT. This codes for CASSETQGGLGLFF.

The chain employs TRBV28 and TRBJ2-3; D assignment may be TRBD1 or TRBD2 (5 bases each). Trimming cost V 3 bases and J 2 bases, with 18 bases left between them. The CDR3 runs to 17 residues. In germline, CDR1 is MDHEN, CDR2 SYDVKM. The CDR3 DNA sequence: TGTGCCAGCAGTTTTGGGGACCGTATTGTCTTCACAGATACGCAGTATTTT. Encoded protein: CASSFGDRIVFTDTQYF. The full variable domain, in which reference TRBV28 and TRBJ2-3 provide the parts outside the CDR3, is DVKVTQSSRYLVKRTGEKVFLECVQDMDHENMFWYRQDPGLGLRLIYFSYDVKMKEKGDIPEGYSVSREKKERFSLILESASTNQTSMYLCASSFGDRIVFTDTQYFGPGTRLTVL.

J is TRBJ2-3 and V is TRBV5-8, with D perhaps TRBD1 or TRBD2 (5 bases each). This CDR3 spans 16 amino acids. Germline CDR1 is SGHTS and CDR2 is YDEGEE. The V gene lost 0 bases and the J gene lost 5 bases, with 16 bases spanning the gap. The CDR3 region is CASSLVWGFHEDTQYF. The CDR3 DNA is TGTGCCAGCAGCTTGGTTTGGGGGTTTCATGAAGATACGCAGTATTTT.

V and J are TRBV27 and TRBJ2-7; TRBD1 matches at 8 bases. The CDR3 is 14 residues long. Looked up from germline, CDR1 is MNHEY and CDR2 is SMNVEV (reference sequence). Trimming at V came to 5 bases and at J to 3 bases, leaving 6 bases not matched to a gene. The CDR3 DNA reads TGTGCCAGCAGTCCATGGACAGGGAACTACGAGCAGTACTTC. Encoded protein: CASSPWTGNYEQYF.

V and J are TRBV7-2 and TRBJ2-3, with 13 positions matching TRBD2. CDR1 is SGHTA and CDR2 is FQGNSA in the germline V gene. The length of the CDR3 is 17 residues. V gave up 1 base and J gave up 5 bases; unmatched junction bases: 6. The CDR3 here is CASSLGLAGGWGDTQYF. The CDR3 coding sequence is TGTGCCAGCAGCTTAGGACTAGCGGGAGGTTGGGGAGATACGCAGTATTTT.

This sequence joins TRBV7-9 and TRBJ2-3; the D is unclear. V lost 8 bases and J lost 0, with 18 bases in between. The CDR3 has 16 amino acids. Germline V gene sequence: CDR1 SEHNR, CDR2 FQNEAQ (reference sequence). In DNA, the CDR3 is TGTGCCAGCCTCGCCTTGGCGGTTACTAGCACAGATACGCAGTATTTT. As protein: CASLALAVTSTDTQYF.

The gene calls are TRBV25-1 and TRBJ2-7; TRBD2 might be the D (5 bases). V was trimmed by 4 bases and J by 7 bases, leaving 8 bases between them. CDR3 length: 11 residues. From germline, CDR1 is MGHDK and CDR2 SYGVNS. The CDR3 nucleotides are TGTGCCAGCAGTGTGACGGGGGAGCAGTACTTC. Its protein product is CASSVTGEQYF.

This clone has at least ten counts. The CDR3 loop is CASDRGPDTGELFF. The CDR3 DNA reads as TGTGCCAGCGACAGGGGGCCCGACACCGGGGAGCTGTTTTTT. The gene calls are TRBV6-1 and TRBJ2-2; 10 bases align to TRBD1. The CDR3 loop spans 14 amino acids. Trimming cost V 8 bases and J 3 bases; bases outside gene matches: 3. From germline, CDR1 is MNHNS and CDR2 SASEGT.

The chain is built from TRBV27 and TRBJ2-7; 8 bases agree with TRBD1. The V segment lost 6 bases and the J segment 4 bases; nucleotides outside the gene matches: 11. This CDR3 has 15 amino acids. CDR1 MNHEY and CDR2 SMNVEV come from the germline V gene (reference sequence). This chain's CDR3 is CASSPGAGGFYEQYF. CDR3 sequence (DNA): TGTGCCAGCAGCCCCGGGGCAGGGGGCTTTTACGAGCAGTACTTC.

The chain uses TRBV5-4 and TRBJ2-1; 8 bases fit TRBD2. The CDR3 runs to 12 residues. J lost 10 bases, V lost 5 bases, and 5 bases had no gene match. Germline values: CDR1 SGHNT, CDR2 YYREEE (reference sequence). In DNA, the CDR3 is TGTGCCAGCAGTGCGGGGGGCGCGGAGCAGTTCTTC. Encoded protein: CASSAGGAEQFF.

The chain recombines TRBV27 with TRBJ1-4; maybe TRBD1 (5 bases). CDR3 length equals 15 residues. Germline V gene lookup returns CDR1 MNHEY and CDR2 SMNVEV (reference sequence). Trimming cost V 6 bases and J 0 bases, with 11 bases left between them. The CDR3 is CASSSRTPTNEKLFF. Here the CDR3 DNA reads TGTGCCAGCAGCTCGCGGACACCAACTAATGAAAAACTGTTTTTT.

V gene TRBV9 combines with J gene TRBJ1-2; 8 bases are a match to TRBD1. Per germline, CDR1 SGDLS and CDR2 YYNGEE. V lost 7 bases, J lost 4 bases, and 9 bases stayed unmatched. The CDR3 sequence is 14 residues long. CDR3 nucleotides: TGTGCCAGCGGTACGGGACAGGAAATCTATGGCTACACCTTC. This translates into CASGTGQEIYGYTF.